This T cell receptor beta chain emerged from a study of radiotherapy plus CTLA-4 blockade in lung cancer. Study context: Patients showed objective responses in roughly 19% of cases and disease control in less than 35%.

Those patients who had chemo-refractory metastatic non-small-cell lung cancer were given focal radiation along with CTLA-4 blockade through ipilimumab. Repertoires were generated with immunoSEQ multiplex PCR, while TCRdb's copy carries only in-frame clones and drops some. This table holds roughly 100,000 clones, 85% to 90% found once. Trimming left V 1 base short and J 8 bases short, with 14 bases between. Germline lookup yields CDR1 MGHRA and CDR2 YSYEKL. The CDR3 is 15 amino acids. The specimen was peripheral blood, collected from a patient treated with radiotherapy plus ipilimumab. The chain combines TRBV4-1 with TRBJ1-4, with D possibly matching TRBD1 (6 bases). This TCR came from a human donor with non-small cell lung cancer that progressed on radiotherapy plus ipilimumab. Some clones in this sample may be carry-over from other donors' samples. The CDR3 region has the DNA TGCGCCAGCAGCCAAGCTGGGCAGGGGCGAGAAAAACTGTTTTTT. This gives the protein CASSQAGQGREKLFF.